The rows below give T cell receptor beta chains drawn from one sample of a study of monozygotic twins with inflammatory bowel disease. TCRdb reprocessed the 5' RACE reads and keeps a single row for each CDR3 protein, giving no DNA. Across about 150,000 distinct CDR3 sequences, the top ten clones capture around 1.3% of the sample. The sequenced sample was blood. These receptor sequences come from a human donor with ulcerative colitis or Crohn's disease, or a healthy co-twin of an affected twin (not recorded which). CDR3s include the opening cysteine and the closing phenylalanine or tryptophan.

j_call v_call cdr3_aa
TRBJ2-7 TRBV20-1 CSASKVAGSGYEQYF
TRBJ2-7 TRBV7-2 CASSTTSGSSYEQYF
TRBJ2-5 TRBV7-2 CASSPDRAGLETQYF
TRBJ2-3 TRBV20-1 CSASRTDTQYF
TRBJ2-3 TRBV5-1 CASSSGRGTDTQYF
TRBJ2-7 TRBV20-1 CSASRGPYEQYF
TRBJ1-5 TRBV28 CASSLDPSNQPQHF
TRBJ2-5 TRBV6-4 CASSEGSQETQYF
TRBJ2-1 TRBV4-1 CASSQSSGRADSYNEQFF
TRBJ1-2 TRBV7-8 CASSLGTAFNYGYTF
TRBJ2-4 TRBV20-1 CSATFALAGGPDVNIQYF
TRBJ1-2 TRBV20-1 CSARLGTAYGYTF
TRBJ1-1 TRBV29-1 CSVVSVNTEAFF
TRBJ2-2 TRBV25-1 CASSEWGAGRAGELFF
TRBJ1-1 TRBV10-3 CAAQGVNTEAFF
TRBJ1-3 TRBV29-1 CSVEEGQGTGNTIYF
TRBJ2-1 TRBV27 CASSFKREGPHEQFF
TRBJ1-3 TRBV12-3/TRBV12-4 CASTQGQSFSGNTIYF
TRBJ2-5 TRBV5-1 CASSLVLAEETQYF
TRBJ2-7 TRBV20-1 CSAIVSGPYEQYF
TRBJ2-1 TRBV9 CASSGRGRYNEQFF
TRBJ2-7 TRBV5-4 CASSFERNEQYF
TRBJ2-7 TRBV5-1 CASSPDRGTYEQYF
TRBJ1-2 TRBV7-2 CASSPDQVYYGYTF
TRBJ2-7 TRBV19 CASTPGGTSGDTYEQYF
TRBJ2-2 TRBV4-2 CASSRGITTVTGELFF
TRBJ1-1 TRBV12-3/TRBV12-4 CASSLAAGTGSTEAFF
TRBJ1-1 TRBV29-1 CSVDRTGQDTEAFF
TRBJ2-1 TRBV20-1 CSASGLHEQYF
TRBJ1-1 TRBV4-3 CASSHYGGQDKAFF
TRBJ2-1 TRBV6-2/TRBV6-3 CASSWTGTSGRITYNEQFF
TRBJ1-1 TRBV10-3 CAIRTRSNTEAFF
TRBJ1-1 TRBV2 CASRSGLLNTEAFF
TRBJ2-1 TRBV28 CASSQGGQGGFNEQFF
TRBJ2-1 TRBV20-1 CSASGTGNEQFF
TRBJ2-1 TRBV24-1 CATSGKGLGQFF
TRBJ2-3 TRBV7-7 CASSPAAGLSDTQYF
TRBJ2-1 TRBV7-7 CASSSGTAIGTEQFF
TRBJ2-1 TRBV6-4 CASSETETTYNEQFF
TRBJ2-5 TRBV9 CASSVGVGDSQETQYF
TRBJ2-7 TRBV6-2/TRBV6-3 CASSYSYRENYELYF
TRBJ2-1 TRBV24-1 CATGVSGRGNEQFF
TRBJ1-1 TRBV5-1 CASSLDVGWVDLDTEAFF
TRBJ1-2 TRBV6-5 CASSYRQGGYTF